The 29 T cell receptor beta chains reported below all come from one sample, sequenced in a study of response to subunit inactivated influenza vaccine (dated by TCRdb to 2016 to 2019). The sample's time point, from its label and the paper: more than 40 days after influenza vaccine administration. The library was built by means of RT-PCR. TCRdb lists the instrument as Illumina HiSeq 2500. TCRdb reprocessed the public reads (quality trimming at Q25 with fastp, clone calling with MiXCR) and kept in-frame beta chains. Every distinct CDR3 protein forms one entry, paired with its most common genes and DNA. The sample yields fewer than 700,000 distinct CDR3 sequences; 13% were counted once. Together, the top ten hold over 10% of the sample. The starting material was PBMCs from blood, obtained 40 to 50 days after vaccination. The origin of the receptors is a man aged 50-59 years who received an inactivated influenza vaccine. Donor details come from another sample of the same person, matched by shared clones.

V and J are TRBV18 and TRBJ2-7; 8 nucleotides line up with TRBD2. The CDR3 consists of 14 residues. Germline-derived CDR1 and CDR2 are KGHSH and LQKENI. The V and J ends lost 3 bases and 2 bases, in that order; junction bases with no gene match: 3. The CDR3 region is CASSPGTRPYEQYF. The CDR3 DNA reads TGTGCCAGCTCACCGGGGACTAGACCCTACGAGCAGTACTTC.

This clonotype was seen only a few times. Germline and junction disagree at one end, which may indicate a read error. The chain couples TRBV7-2 to TRBJ1-6; D is unresolved. Germline V gene sequence: CDR1 SGHTA, CDR2 FQGNSA. This CDR3 has 14 residues. The CDR3 DNA reads TGTGCCAACAGCTTAGGTTTCGAGGGTTCACCCCTCCACTTT. The encoded protein is CANSLGFEGSPLHF.

This clonotype showed up many times. The gene calls are TRBV4-2 and TRBJ2-1; D unresolved. In germline, CDR1 is LGHNA, CDR2 YNFKEQ. Deletions cut 2 bases from V and 5 bases from J, with 10 bases between. This CDR3 is 14 amino acids long. The DNA of the CDR3 is TGTGCCAGCAGCCAATTTGCATCCAACAATGAGCAGTTCTTC. This encodes CASSQFASNNEQFF.

The CDR3 reads CASSFTAEDYGYTF. The CDR3 nucleotides are TGTGCCAGCAGTTTCACAGCCGAAGACTATGGCTACACCTTC. The chain couples TRBV12-3 or TRBV12-4 to TRBJ1-2, with no clear D. The V and J ends lost 3 bases and 3 bases respectively, with 11 bases between them. The CDR3 loop spans 14 amino acids.

This clonotype was seen a few times. The chain uses TRBV7-2 and TRBJ2-2, with 9 bases lining up with TRBD2. V lost 0 bases, J lost 7 bases, and 6 bases stayed unmatched. This CDR3 has 16 residues. Germline V lookup: CDR1 SGHTA, CDR2 FQGNSA. For the CDR3, the DNA is TGTGCCAGCAGCTTAGCGGGACTAGCAATCGGCGGGGAGCTGTTTTTT. It translates to CASSLAGLAIGGELFF.

This clonotype was seen a few times. The chain recombines TRBV28 with TRBJ2-1; TRBD2 aligns across 7 bases. The junction had 10 bases not matched to a gene; V was cut back by 3 bases and J by 2 bases. The CDR3 has 17 residues. Looked up from germline, CDR1 is MDHEN and CDR2 is SYDVKM. In DNA, the CDR3 is TGTGCCAGCAGTTTGGGAGGTTGGACTAGTGCCTACAATGAGCAGTTCTTC. Amino acid sequence: CASSLGGWTSAYNEQFF. Together with reference TRBV28 and TRBJ2-1, the CDR3 gives the full variable domain: DVKVTQSSRYLVKRTGEKVFLECVQDMDHENMFWYRQDPGLGLRLIYFSYDVKMKEKGDIPEGYSVSREKKERFSLILESASTNQTSMYLCASSLGGWTSAYNEQFFGPGTRLTVL.

This clonotype has just a few counts. The rearrangement uses TRBV24-1 and TRBJ2-1; D tentatively fits TRBD1 or TRBD2 (5 bases each). In germline, CDR1 is KGHDR, CDR2 SFDVKD. Trimming removed 6 bases from V and 9 bases from J, with 14 bases in between. The CDR3 length is 13 residues. CDR3 residues: CATSRQVGGEQFF. The CDR3 nucleotides read TGTGCCACCAGTCGCCAGGTTGGGGGTGAGCAGTTCTTC.

This clonotype showed up just a few times. This chain uses TRBV29-1 with TRBJ1-2; D is unresolved. Per the germline V gene, CDR1 is SQVTM and CDR2 is ANQGSEA. CDR3 length: 12 residues. Trimming pared 7 bases from V and 4 bases from J, leaving 13 bases between. CDR3 sequence (DNA): TGCAGCGCCGGCGGTGGGATCTATGGCTACACCTTC. Encoded protein: CSAGGGIYGYTF.

This clonotype was recorded a few times. This chain uses TRBV7-2 with TRBJ2-7; a weak D match, TRBD1 (5 bases). The CDR3 covers 13 residues. The germline gives CDR1 SGHTA, CDR2 FQGNSA. Trimming removed 3 bases from V and 4 bases from J, with 10 bases in between. In DNA form, the CDR3 reads TGTGCCAGCAGCTTTACAGGATTTTACGAGCAGTACTTC. Translation: CASSFTGFYEQYF.

This clonotype was counted between two and nine times. The chain joins TRBV6-5 to TRBJ1-1, with D uncertain. The V end was cut by 3 bases, the J end by 1 base, with 15 bases between. In germline, CDR1 is MNHEY, CDR2 SVGAGI. The CDR3 consists of 16 residues. The CDR3 here is CASSYSAIRRNTEAFF. The CDR3 nucleotides are TGTGCCAGCAGTTATTCTGCCATACGGAGGAACACTGAAGCTTTCTTT.

The CDR3 loop is CASSLDNRSRYF. The CDR3, as DNA: TGTGCCAGCAGCTTAGATAACAGGAGCCGGTACTTC. The chain combines TRBV7-9 with TRBJ2-5, with D possibly being TRBD1 (5 bases). Germline CDR1 and CDR2: SEHNR and FQNEAQ (reference sequence). Trimming pared 1 base from V and 13 bases from J, leaving 13 bases between. The CDR3 has 12 amino acids.

This clonotype was found a few times. The chain employs TRBV7-2 and TRBJ2-3, with 8 nucleotides matching TRBD2. V trimming: 0 bases; J trimming: 0 bases; junction bases outside the gene matches: 5. Germline CDR1 is SGHTA and CDR2 is FQGNSA. The CDR3 is 17 residues long. DNA of the CDR3: TGTGCCAGCAGCTTAGCCCCGGCGGGGGGTAGCACAGATACGCAGTATTTT. Amino acid sequence: CASSLAPAGGSTDTQYF.

There are a few counts of this clonotype. Here the CDR3 DNA reads TGCGCCAGCAGCCAAGAGCGGCGAAACTATGGCTACACCTTC. Protein: CASSQERRNYGYTF. The gene calls are TRBV4-3 and TRBJ1-2, with D unresolved. The CDR3 has 14 residues. V lost 0 bases and J 2 bases, leaving 7 bases between the germline ends. Germline assignment: CDR1 LGHNA and CDR2 YSLEER.

The genes are TRBV5-1 and TRBJ1-6; TRBD1 might be the D (5 bases). V shed 0 bases and J shed 8 bases, with 6 bases lying between them. The germline gives CDR1 SGHRS, CDR2 YFSETQ. The CDR3 length is 13 residues. CDR3 sequence: CASSLETDSPLHF. CDR3 coding DNA: TGCGCCAGCAGCTTGGAGACAGATTCACCCCTCCACTTT.

The table lists this clonotype with a few counts. The rearrangement uses TRBV7-2 and TRBJ1-4; D is perhaps TRBD1 (5 bases). This CDR3 is 13 amino acids long. Germline V gene sequence: CDR1 SGHTA, CDR2 FQGNSA. V was pared by 3 bases and J by 5 bases, with 7 bases between. The DNA of the CDR3 is TGTGCCAGCAGCTTGGGGGAAAATGAAAAACTGTTTTTT. Translated: CASSLGENEKLFF.

The genes are TRBV6-1 and TRBJ2-2; TRBD1 is a possible D gene (6 bases). Per the germline V gene, CDR1 is MNHNS and CDR2 is SASEGT. The CDR3 consists of 16 residues. The germline V and J ends were trimmed by 6 bases and 5 bases, with 19 bases remaining between them. The CDR3: CASSTISGEWTGELFF. The DNA of the CDR3 is TGTGCCAGCAGCACAATCTCAGGGGAATGGACCGGGGAGCTGTTTTTT.

The chain employs TRBV6-2 or TRBV6-3 and TRBJ1-5, with TRBD1 matching 10 bases. CDR3 length: 16 amino acids. V shed 5 bases and J 6 bases; nucleotides not matched to a gene: 10. Per the germline V gene, CDR1 is MNHEY and CDR2 is SVGEGT. CDR3 sequence (DNA): TGTGCCAGCAGTCGCACAGGACAGGGGGTTTTTCAGCCCCAGCATTTT. It is translated as CASSRTGQGVFQPQHF.

The CDR3 DNA follows: TGTGCCAGCAGCCAAGATCTTGAGGGACCGATTTTGGGTGGGGAGACCCAGTACTTC. It encodes CASSQDLEGPILGGETQYF. J is TRBJ2-5 and V is TRBV4-2, with D perhaps being TRBD1 or TRBD2 (5 bases each). The germline gives CDR1 LGHNA, CDR2 YNFKEQ. Trimming removed 0 bases at V and 5 bases at J, with 25 bases between. The CDR3 runs to 19 residues.

The chain links TRBV11-2 to TRBJ2-7; 8 positions match TRBD2. CDR1 is SGHAT and CDR2 is FQNNGV in the germline V gene. Trimming took 5 bases from V and 4 from J; bases not matched to a gene: 13. The CDR3 totals 16 residues. The CDR3: CASSLNPGLAGYEQYF. CDR3 coding DNA: TGTGCCAGCAGCCTCAACCCAGGTCTAGCGGGTTACGAGCAGTACTTC.

This clonotype was counted a few times. This chain connects TRBV7-9 to TRBJ2-2; D gene uncertain. CDR3 size: 16 residues. Trimming removed 5 bases at V and 3 bases at J, with 16 bases between. Germline assignment: CDR1 SEHNR and CDR2 FQNEAQ (reference sequence). CDR3 in amino acids: CASSVYVGFYTGELFF. The CDR3 region has the DNA TGTGCCAGCAGCGTGTACGTGGGGTTCTACACCGGGGAGCTGTTTTTT.

This chain uses TRBV6-1 with TRBJ1-1, with D uncertain. Germline V lookup: CDR1 MNHNS, CDR2 SASEGT. CDR3 length: 12 residues. V lost 7 bases and J 12 bases, leaving 18 bases between the germline ends. The CDR3 DNA is TGTGCCAGCAATCGTGTCGCCTTGGTGACTTTCTTT. Amino acids: CASNRVALVTFF.

This clonotype was picked up a small number of times. This chain uses TRBV5-6 with TRBJ1-1; 12 bases align to TRBD1. The ends lost 1 base at V and 4 bases at J; junction bases unmatched: 2. The CDR3 sequence is 15 residues long. Per the germline V gene, CDR1 is SGHDT and CDR2 is YYEEEE. CDR3 sequence (DNA): TGTGCCAGCAGCTTGCGGGGACAGGGGGCCACTGAAGCTTTCTTT. This encodes CASSLRGQGATEAFF.

The chain uses TRBV6-2 or TRBV6-3 and TRBJ2-3, with 8 bases that match TRBD2. CDR1 and CDR2 from the germline V gene are MNHEY and SVGEGT. CDR3 length: 15 amino acids. V shed 5 bases, J shed 1 base, and the junction held 5 bases outside the gene matches. The CDR3 sequence: CASSTGRGGTDTQYF. CDR3 DNA sequence: TGTGCCAGCAGTACGGGGCGGGGGGGCACAGATACGCAGTATTTT.

The rearrangement links TRBV6-1 to TRBJ1-1; TRBD1 might be the D (6 bases). Germline V gives CDR1 MNHNS, CDR2 SASEGT. Trimming removed 7 bases from V and 5 bases from J, with 17 bases in between. There are 14 residues in the CDR3. DNA of the CDR3: TGTGCCAGCACCCCCCAGGGGCGCTTGACTGAAGCTTTCTTT. Translation: CASTPQGRLTEAFF.

This clonotype was seen more than once but under ten times. This chain links TRBV20-1 with TRBJ2-3, with D tentatively TRBD1 or TRBD2 (5 bases each). CDR3 length: 16 amino acids. The V end was cut by 3 bases, the J end by 1 base, with 17 bases between. Germline CDR1 DFQATT, CDR2 SNEGSKA (reference sequence). CDR3 residues: CSASRIGTYGTDTQYF. In nucleotides, the CDR3 is TGCAGTGCTAGTCGGATCGGGACCTACGGCACAGATACGCAGTATTTT.

This rearrangement joins TRBV4-1 to TRBJ1-2, with D possibly TRBD1 on 5 matching bases. Germline CDR1 MGHRA, CDR2 YSYEKL. V gave up 0 bases and J gave up 8 bases, with 13 bases separating them. This CDR3 is 14 amino acids long. The CDR3 nucleotides read TGCGCCAGCAGCCAAGATCCCGGGACTGGGGGCTACACCTTC. Translating it yields CASSQDPGTGGYTF.

This clonotype has a handful of counts. V usage is TRBV19 and J usage is TRBJ2-7; the D gene is possibly TRBD1 (5 bases). This CDR3 has 13 residues. Germline V CDR1 and CDR2: LNHDA, SQIVND (reference sequence). V was trimmed by 3 bases and J by 2 bases, leaving 8 bases between them. The CDR3 DNA follows: TGTGCCAGTAGTATGGCAGGGCCCTACGAGCAGTACTTC. Its translation is CASSMAGPYEQYF. The full variable domain, in which reference TRBV19 and TRBJ2-7 provide the parts outside the CDR3, is DGGITQSPKYLFRKEGQNVTLSCEQNLNHDAMYWYRQDPGQGLRLIYYSQIVNDFQKGDIAEGYSVSREKKESFPLTVTSAQKNPTAFYLCASSMAGPYEQYFGPGTRLTVT.

This clonotype appeared many times. The chain uses TRBV5-1 and TRBJ1-2; TRBD1 agrees at 8 bases. CDR1 and CDR2 (germline): SGHRS, YFSETQ. V lost 4 bases, J lost 5 bases, and 4 bases stayed unmatched. CDR3 length: 13 amino acids. For the CDR3, the DNA is TGCGCCAGCAGCCCAGGGGGCGCGTATGGCTACACCTTC. This codes for CASSPGGAYGYTF.

This clonotype has just a few counts. The chain carries TRBV20-1 and TRBJ2-7; TRBD2 matches 7 bases. Germline CDR1 is DFQATT and CDR2 is SNEGSKA (reference sequence). V lost 4 bases and J lost 1; bases outside the gene matches: 4. The length of the CDR3 is 13 residues. CDR3 loop: CSATPSGSYEQYF. The CDR3 coding sequence is TGCAGTGCTACCCCTAGCGGATCCTACGAGCAGTACTTC.